Below, 31 T cell receptor beta chains from the same sample are listed, as sequenced in a study of blood T cell repertoires in COVID-19. The repertoire was sequenced with immunoSEQ multiplex PCR; TCRdb's copy has only in-frame clones and lacks some. The repertoire holds 200,000 or so clones, nearly 90% seen once, with 15% to 20% in the top ten. The sample was peripheral blood. The receptors derive from a man aged 50-60 years with COVID-19, enrolled during active disease.

The rearrangement uses TRBV7-2 and TRBJ2-7, with 7 bases aligning to TRBD2. Trimming cost V 0 bases and J 3 bases; bases outside gene matches: 5. The germline V gene encodes CDR1 SGHTA and CDR2 FQGNSA. This CDR3 is built from 15 residues. The CDR3 nucleotides are TGTGCCAGCAGCTTAGCCCGCGGGAGTGGCTACGAGCAGTACTTC. This gives the protein CASSLARGSGYEQYF.

The V call is TRBV2, the J call TRBJ2-7; 14 nucleotides align to TRBD2. Losses at the gene ends were 10 bases for V and 2 bases for J; bases not matched to a gene: 4. CDR1 and CDR2 (germline): SNHLY, FYNNEI. The CDR3 has 14 amino acids. The CDR3 DNA reads as TGTGCCACCAGACTAGCGGGAGGGCCCTACGAGCAGTACTTC. Translation: CATRLAGGPYEQYF.

This clone counts as medium-sized. The rearrangement joins TRBV11-2 to TRBJ2-1; 11 bases agree with TRBD2. The CDR3 covers 15 residues. J was trimmed by 8 bases and V by 6 bases; bases with no gene match: 9. Germline lookup yields CDR1 SGHAT and CDR2 FQNNGV. Here the CDR3 DNA reads TGTGCCAGCAGGCCCTCTAGCGGGGGGACCGATGAGCAGTTCTTC. It specifies CASRPSSGGTDEQFF. Together with reference TRBV11-2 and TRBJ2-1, the CDR3 gives the full variable domain: EAGVAQSPRYKIIEKRQSVAFWCNPISGHATLYWYQQILGQGPKLLIQFQNNGVVDDSQLPKDRFSAERLKGVDSTLKIQPAKLEDSAVYLCASRPSSGGTDEQFFGPGTRLTVL.

This sequence joins TRBV4-3 and TRBJ2-2, with 8 bases lining up with TRBD2. Germline V gene lookup returns CDR1 LGHNA and CDR2 YSLEER. The V segment lost 0 bases and the J segment 4 bases; nucleotides outside the gene matches: 7. The CDR3 has 17 residues. For the CDR3, the DNA is TGCGCCAGCAGCCAAGATGGGCCGGGAGGGTTCACCGGGGAGCTGTTTTTT. It encodes CASSQDGPGGFTGELFF.

The chain carries TRBV4-2 and TRBJ2-3; possibly TRBD2 for D (6 bases). V lost 4 bases, J lost 3 bases, and 17 bases lay in between. Per the germline V gene, CDR1 is LGHNA and CDR2 is YNFKEQ. This CDR3 region has 16 residues. As DNA, the CDR3 is TGTGCCAGCAGCCCCCAGGCGGTGGCGGGAACAGATACGCAGTATTTT. Residues: CASSPQAVAGTDTQYF.

This chain connects TRBV7-6 to TRBJ2-7; TRBD2 aligns across 13 bases. Germline assignment: CDR1 SGHVS and CDR2 FNYEAQ. The CDR3 consists of 15 residues. J lost 3 bases, V lost 3 bases, and 2 bases had no gene match. CDR3 loop: CASSFTSGGVYEQYF. CDR3 nucleotides: TGTGCCAGCAGCTTCACTAGCGGGGGGGTCTACGAGCAGTACTTC.

The rearrangement uses TRBV5-1 and TRBJ2-7, with 7 bases lining up with TRBD2. Germline CDR1 is SGHRS and CDR2 is YFSETQ. The CDR3 has 15 residues. Trimming took 8 bases from V and 7 from J; bases not matched to a gene: 18. The CDR3 DNA is TGCGCCAGTGCGTACGGCGTCAGCGGGGCGGGAGAGCAGTACTTC. Its translation is CASAYGVSGAGEQYF.

The rearrangement uses TRBV19 and TRBJ2-5; the match to TRBD1 covers 7 bases. This CDR3 has 14 residues. Germline V gene sequence: CDR1 LNHDA, CDR2 SQIVND (reference sequence). Trimming at V came to 6 bases and at J to 5 bases, leaving 9 bases not matched to a gene. CDR3 protein: CASSKGDSLETQYF. DNA of the CDR3: TGTGCCAGTAGCAAAGGGGACAGCCTGGAGACCCAGTACTTC.

The chain has TRBV6-2 or TRBV6-3 and TRBJ2-3; TRBD2 matches at 11 bases. CDR3 size: 14 residues. Per the germline V gene, CDR1 is MNHEY and CDR2 is SVGEGT. J lost 8 bases, V lost 5 bases, and 6 bases had no gene match. CDR3 loop: CASSRSGGGGTQYF. CDR3 DNA: TGTGCCAGCAGTCGTAGCGGGGGGGGTGGTACGCAGTATTTT.

This clone appeared a few times. The chain links TRBV28 to TRBJ1-5; the D gene is possibly TRBD1 (6 bases). Germline-derived CDR1 and CDR2 are MDHEN and SYDVKM. This CDR3 region has 15 residues. V was cut by 2 bases and J by 3 bases, with 11 bases left in between. The CDR3, as DNA: TGTGCCAGCAGTTTAAACAGGGCCCCCAATCAGCCCCAGCATTTT. It yields the protein CASSLNRAPNQPQHF.

The V gene is TRBV4-1, the J gene TRBJ2-6; D not resolved. The CDR3 sequence is 16 residues long. Trimming took off 0 bases at V and 4 bases at J, with 10 bases between the two ends. Germline CDR1 is MGHRA and CDR2 is YSYEKL. The CDR3 DNA sequence: TGCGCCAGCAGCCAAGAGCGCCCACCAGGGGCCAACGTCCTGACTTTC. This codes for CASSQERPPGANVLTF.

The J gene is TRBJ1-2, the V gene TRBV28; maybe TRBD1 (5 bases). This CDR3 is built from 14 residues. The germline CDR1 and CDR2 sequences are MDHEN and SYDVKM. With 11 bases removed from V and 7 bases from J, the gap between germline ends came to 23 bases. In DNA form, the CDR3 reads TGTGCCGTAGCCGAGGTTGTAGGGGTGGGTGGCTACACCTTC. The encoded protein is CAVAEVVGVGGYTF.

The chain joins TRBV28 to TRBJ2-4; a weak D match, TRBD2 (6 bases). V was cut by 5 bases and J by 2 bases, with 16 bases left in between. The CDR3 spans 16 residues. Germline V CDR1 and CDR2: MDHEN, SYDVKM. The CDR3 sequence is CASSPPAGIPKNIQYF. In DNA, the CDR3 is TGTGCCAGCAGTCCACCGGCGGGGATACCCAAAAACATTCAGTACTTC.

V usage is TRBV28 and J usage is TRBJ1-6; D ambiguous. This CDR3 region has 12 residues. Trimming pared 5 bases from V and 5 bases from J, leaving 4 bases between. Germline V CDR1 and CDR2: MDHEN, SYDVKM. The CDR3 sequence is CASSPHNSPLHF. CDR3 nucleotides: TGTGCCAGCAGTCCTCATAATTCACCCCTCCACTTT.

The chain links TRBV30 to TRBJ2-3; 7 positions agree with TRBD1. Per the germline V gene, CDR1 is GTSNPN and CDR2 is SVGIG (reference sequence). V was pared by 5 bases and J by 4 bases, with 6 bases of the junction left unmatched. This CDR3 comprises 13 residues. CDR3 coding DNA: TGTGCCTGGTCGACAGGGAGTTCAGATACGCAGTATTTT. Protein sequence: CAWSTGSSDTQYF.

The chain has TRBV9 and TRBJ1-5, with D maybe TRBD1 (5 bases). Germline assignment: CDR1 SGDLS and CDR2 YYNGEE. V gave up 0 bases and J gave up 6 bases, with 13 bases separating them. This CDR3 has 15 amino acids. CDR3 DNA: TGTGCCAGCAGCGTAGATGGGGGGGGTGCTCAGCCCCAGCATTTT. It is translated as CASSVDGGGAQPQHF.

V and J are TRBV6-5 and TRBJ1-1, with TRBD1 matching 7 bases. CDR1 and CDR2 (germline): MNHEY, SVGAGI. The CDR3 is made up of 15 amino acids. The ends lost 4 bases at V and 0 bases at J; junction bases unmatched: 5. The CDR3 loop is CASSWDTGVNTEAFF. CDR3 sequence (DNA): TGTGCCAGCAGTTGGGATACAGGGGTGAACACTGAAGCTTTCTTT.

By sample share, this clone is medium-sized. The chain uses TRBV4-3 and TRBJ1-6; D unclear. CDR1 LGHNA and CDR2 YSLEER come from the germline V gene. The CDR3 is 19 residues long. Trimming removed 0 bases at V and 3 bases at J, with 18 bases between. The CDR3 loop reads CASSQDPRENWYYNSPLHF. Written as DNA, the CDR3 is TGCGCCAGCAGCCAAGATCCCCGGGAAAACTGGTACTATAATTCACCCCTCCACTTT.

This clone was seen a handful of times. The chain has TRBV19 and TRBJ1-1; D possibly corresponds to TRBD1 (6 bases). Trimming took off 5 bases at V and 5 bases at J, with 21 bases between the two ends. The germline CDR1 and CDR2 sequences are LNHDA and SQIVND (reference sequence). This CDR3 contains 16 residues. CDR3 region: CASSPTGDQPGTEAFF. For the CDR3, the DNA is TGTGCCAGTAGTCCGACAGGTGACCAACCTGGAACTGAAGCTTTCTTT.

This clone was picked up a small number of times. V usage is TRBV27 and J usage is TRBJ2-1; D remains unclear. Germline V gene lookup returns CDR1 MNHEY and CDR2 SMNVEV (reference sequence). The V end was cut by 2 bases, the J end by 3 bases, with 11 bases between. The CDR3 has 15 residues. For the CDR3, the DNA is TGTGCCAGCAGTTTACTCAGTATCAACTACAATGAGCAGTTCTTC. Encoded protein: CASSLLSINYNEQFF.

The rearrangement uses TRBV7-9 and TRBJ2-3; a weak D match, TRBD2 (5 bases). V lost 1 base and J 0 bases, leaving 8 bases between the germline ends. The CDR3 extends over 15 amino acids. The germline V gene has CDR1 SEHNR and CDR2 FQNEAQ (reference sequence). Written as DNA, the CDR3 is TGTGCCAGCAGCTTAGTTCTAGCAAGCACAGATACGCAGTATTTT. It yields the protein CASSLVLASTDTQYF. Full variable domain (rest looked up from reference TRBV7-9 and TRBJ2-3): DTGVSQNPRHKITKRGQNVTFRCDPISEHNRLYWYRQTLGQGPEFLTYFQNEAQLEKSRLLSDRFSAERPKGSFSTLEIQRTEQGDSAMYLCASSLVLASTDTQYFGPGTRLTVL.

The chain employs TRBV7-3 and TRBJ2-2, with D tentatively TRBD1 (6 bases). The CDR3 runs to 14 residues. V lost 5 bases, J lost 5 bases, and 12 bases lay in between. Per germline, CDR1 SGHTA and CDR2 FQGTGA. The CDR3 region has the DNA TGTGCCAGCAGCCCAGGGGCGCGTACCGGGGAGCTGTTTTTT. It specifies CASSPGARTGELFF.

Concerning this clone: An end of the junction differs from the germline gene, which may be a read error. This chain uses TRBV2 with TRBJ1-5; the D is unclear. Germline lookup yields CDR1 SNHLY and CDR2 FYNNEI. The CDR3 is made up of 11 amino acids. Written as DNA, the CDR3 is TGTGCCAGCAGTGACCGCGGGGTCCCGATTTTT. This translates into CASSDRGVPIF.

The rearrangement joins TRBV11-2 to TRBJ2-5; 10 bases are a match to TRBD2. The trim removed 5 bases at V and 5 bases at J, leaving 8 bases unmatched. CDR3 size: 15 residues. Germline lookup yields CDR1 SGHAT and CDR2 FQNNGV. The CDR3 DNA reads TGTGCCAGCAGCGGGGGAGCGGGGGGGCACGAGACCCAGTACTTC. This encodes CASSGGAGGHETQYF.

The genes are TRBV5-4 and TRBJ1-6, with D tentatively TRBD1 (5 bases). Germline CDR1 SGHNT, CDR2 YYREEE (reference sequence). The CDR3 covers 13 residues. The V gene lost 4 bases and the J gene lost 10 bases, with 12 bases spanning the gap. CDR3 DNA sequence: TGTGCCAGCAGCCTGTTGGAGGGGTCACCCCTCCACTTT. This encodes CASSLLEGSPLHF.

V usage is TRBV29-1 and J usage is TRBJ2-1; TRBD1 agrees at 8 bases. Germline values: CDR1 SQVTM, CDR2 ANQGSEA. The CDR3 loop spans 12 amino acids. V was clipped by 8 bases and J by 8 bases; unmatched bases: 8. The CDR3 DNA reads as TGCAGCCGGAGCAGGGGGCTTGATGAGCAGTTCTTC. Encoded protein: CSRSRGLDEQFF.

This clone has more than one count but fewer than ten. V is TRBV6-1 and J is TRBJ1-2; 7 nucleotides agree with TRBD1. Looked up from germline, CDR1 is MNHNS and CDR2 is SASEGT. This CDR3 is 14 amino acids long. V gave up 1 base and J gave up 6 bases; unmatched junction bases: 5. This CDR3 reads CASSEVTGSDGYTF. The DNA for the CDR3 is TGTGCCAGCAGTGAAGTGACAGGGTCCGATGGCTACACCTTC.

The chain is built from TRBV27 and TRBJ2-4; maybe TRBD1 (5 bases). Germline V CDR1 and CDR2: MNHEY, SMNVEV (reference sequence). V lost 1 base and J lost 6, with 10 bases in between. The CDR3 is 14 residues long. Here the CDR3 reads CASSLLGQGNIQYF. The CDR3 coding sequence is TGTGCCAGCAGTTTATTAGGGCAGGGAAACATTCAGTACTTC.

For the CDR3, the DNA is TGTGCCAGCAGCTTTAATTTAGAGTCTAGAGTGGGCACCGGGGAGCTGTTTTTT. It codes for CASSFNLESRVGTGELFF. The chain couples TRBV5-8 to TRBJ2-2; D gene uncertain. Germline lookup yields CDR1 SGHTS and CDR2 YDEGEE. This CDR3 contains 18 residues. The ends were cut back, 2 bases at V and 4 bases at J, with 21 bases in the middle.

The chain couples TRBV19 to TRBJ1-5, with 10 positions matching TRBD1. V lost 5 bases and J lost 6; bases outside the gene matches: 7. The germline V gene has CDR1 LNHDA and CDR2 SQIVND (reference sequence). The CDR3 length is 15 residues. CDR3 residues: CASSADGTGVQPQHF. The CDR3 DNA reads TGTGCCAGTAGTGCCGACGGGACAGGGGTTCAGCCCCAGCATTTT.

The chain recombines TRBV9 with TRBJ2-1, with 10 bases that match TRBD2. The CDR3 extends over 16 amino acids. CDR1 is SGDLS and CDR2 is YYNGEE in the germline V gene. Germline trimming cut 0 bases from V and 12 bases from J; bases unmatched to any gene: 12. The CDR3 sequence: CASSVGSGRATGGQFF. CDR3 sequence (DNA): TGTGCCAGCAGCGTAGGGAGCGGGAGGGCGACTGGGGGGCAGTTCTTC.